This entry concerns a single TCR beta chain. The CDR3 loop spans 12 amino acids. The ends lost 6 bases at V and 17 bases at J; junction bases unmatched: 12. Germline assignment: CDR1 MNHNS and CDR2 SASEGT. Use of 60 Vbeta and 13 Jbeta primers characterized the PCR. Here immunoSEQ multiplex PCR was the method, and the copy in TCRdb shows in-frame clones only, minus some. Among roughly 180,000 clones listed, about three quarters were seen once. The data were taken from a study of cytomegalovirus exposure and HLA in healthy donors. Sequenced material: PBMCs. The source is a female donor in good health and CMV-seronegative. The rearrangement links TRBV6-1 to TRBJ1-4; 7 positions match TRBD1. The CDR3 coding sequence is TGTGCCAGCAGCTTTCGGACAGGCACGGTATTTTTT. Its translation: CASSFRTGTVFF.